This T cell receptor (beta chain) came from a study of control samples from healthy donors and cancer patients. This clone has a single count. TCRdb's table, derived via immunoSEQ multiplex PCR, lists solely in-frame clones and lacks some. The table lists around 93,000 clones, about 86% of them singletons. Germline CDR1 reads PRHDT; CDR2 reads FYEKMQ (reference sequence). Trimming pared 3 bases from V and 6 bases from J, leaving 18 bases between. CDR3 size: 15 residues. The TCR originated in a man aged 25-45 years in good health. The chain employs TRBV13 and TRBJ2-7, with D perhaps assigned TRBD1 or TRBD2 (5 bases each). Sequencing was carried out using blood. CDR3 nucleotides: TGTGCCAGCAGCTTGGGACGGGACCCCCGGGGCGAGCAGTACTTC. Translation: CASSLGRDPRGEQYF.